This T cell receptor (beta chain) appears in the sequencing data of a study of cytomegalovirus exposure and HLA in healthy donors (dated 2017 in TCRdb). For the wider study: An earlier analysis of approximately 600 of the donors reported about 250 Gb of sequence data and around 110 million unique TCR beta sequences from 150 million to 200 million T cells. An early release that covered approximately 600 HLA-typed donors contained about 300 gigabases of sequencing data and around 85 million unique TCR sequences. Among the roughly 390 genotyped donors, under 90% belonged to the genetic ancestry cluster associated with self-reported Caucasian donors. The study aimed to test whether cataloging public T cell receptors could reveal signatures of past pathogen exposure. The T cell repertoires of 550 to 850 subjects were profiled by immunosequencing and related to cytomegalovirus serostatus. Along with the roughly 670-subject first cohort, a separate validation cohort of approximately 110 different subjects was used. To predict cytomegalovirus infection status, the study brought together high-throughput TCR immunosequencing, statistical association of individual TCRs with disease status, and machine learning. A later analysis re-examined previously published TCR beta repertoires from about 700 donors and added high-resolution HLA genotyping to investigate patterns of TCR occurrence. Rather than using new phenotypic data, the later analysis identified candidate immune exposures from TCR beta sequences and from how often those sequences occurred across donors. An earlier analysis of a few hundred of the donors applied high-throughput TCR beta sequencing to assess whether each TCR beta V gene segment acted as functional or pseudogenic. Donor age, sex, ethnicity and CMV serostatus were compiled together with the repertoire data. In a later genetic analysis, genome-wide SNP genotypes for about 55% of the roughly 700 donors were used, and that subset was treated as a discovery cohort. All discovery cohort repertoires had been generated on a single sequencing platform. HLA typing included class I and class II loci at four-digit resolution. The number of donors typed differed by locus, with 629-630 for A, B, C, DRB1 and DQB1, 522 for DQA1, approximately 570 for DPA1, and under 490 for DPB1. A handful of DR-DQ haplotypes were handled as single units for association and clustering because linkage in the cohort was strong. On average, about 240,000 unique TCR beta nucleotide sequences were sequenced per donor among some 430 genotyped donors of the cohort, with 15% to 20% of those sequences being non-productive.

CDR1 and CDR2 were assigned from the germline V gene as MDHEN and SYDVKM. The junction carries 17 bases between V and J, which are trimmed by 5 bases and 1 base respectively. The CDR3, from cysteine to phenylalanine, totals 16 residues. Just the 48-base CDR3 DNA is kept, in frame starting at base 1. In total, approximately 690 healthy bone marrow donors made up the cohort. Cohort members were all nominally healthy when sampled, although unrecorded immune exposures were likely present. The donor tested CMV seronegative and was one of the 352 seronegative cohort members. Each donor provided a peripheral blood sample, and peripheral blood mononuclear cells were used for TCR beta sequencing. The Qiagen DNeasy Blood Extraction Kit was used to extract genomic DNA from the blood cell samples. The method was the immunoSEQ multiplex PCR assay. A mixture of 60 forward primers for TCR Vbeta segments and 13 reverse primers for TCR Jbeta segments was used in the multiplex PCR. The CDR3 region of rearranged TCR beta genes was amplified from genomic DNA with a multiplex PCR assay. On the Illumina HiSeq System, the amplified TCR beta libraries were sequenced as 87-base-pair reads. Under the source paper's analysis protocol: Across the 666 repertoires, a later analysis counted some 80 million unique TCR beta chains, 9.5 million to 13 million of which were shared by at least two donors. Raw reads were error-corrected and collapsed into unique sequences by a nearest-neighbor algorithm in which closely related sequences were merged to remove PCR and sequencing errors. V, D and J gene segments were assigned by aligning CDR3 sequences to IMGT reference sequences. For a sequence to be retained, at least a six-nucleotide match to both a V gene segment and a J gene segment was required. Rearrangements were classified as productive when the CDR3 lacked stop codons and remained in frame with V and J, and all other rearrangements were classified as non-productive. CDR3 was defined by IMGT convention, running from the second conserved V-encoded cysteine to the conserved J-encoded phenylalanine. In an earlier analysis of approximately 500 of the donors, sequences lacking an unambiguous match to a single V gene segment were excluded. An earlier analysis of 587 of the donors classified V segments as functional when productive rearrangements were above 56.7% and as segregating when the standard deviation between donors was above 5%. A statistical classification framework was built to diagnose cytomegalovirus status from the catalog of TCR beta chain sequences. V and J gene assignment, in a later analysis, came from comparing TCR nucleotide sequences with IMGT/GENE-DB human TR gene sequences. The TCRdist pipeline was used in a later analysis to assign CDR3 sequences and most-parsimonious VDJ recombination scenarios. In a later analysis, every TCR beta chain was defined by the combination of its CDR3 amino acid sequence and its V-gene family, and reads without a unique V-gene family were dropped. A later analysis removed over 500 highly shared, low-generation-probability nucleotide sequences to deal with suspected cross-contamination and a sequencing artifact. For each public chain, a later analysis derived a clonal expansion index from normalized ranks of inferred template counts within each repertoire. In a later analysis, generation probabilities were computed with a VDJ recombination model fitted to out-of-frame rearrangements, and the resulting probabilities were checked against IGoR. A later analysis scored TCR-TCR, TCR-HLA and TCR-CMV co-occurrence with hypergeometric tests, applying a repertoire-size bias correction to TCR pairs. In a later analysis, false discovery rates were estimated by permuting HLA or CMV assignments 20 times. In a later analysis, co-occurring TCRs were grouped using DBSCAN, with TCRdist sequence similarity added in when clustering inside HLA-allele-positive subsets. Repertoires with fewer than 30,000 or more than 120,000 public chains were left out of co-occurrence clustering, as were five repertoires with anomalous nucleotide sharing. Here the immuneACCESS table is served through TCRdb, limited to in-frame sequences with V and J called. Missing clones are a known gap in these copies; in checked studies unresolved V genes cover under half, and the rest lacks a known reason. The V and J calls and clone size were taken over from that table, and D and trimming were inferred from the DNA. This sample comprises about 170,000 clones, roughly 80% of them detected only once. About 2.4% of the sample belongs to the ten largest clones.

Broad study findings and their caveats: Compared with equally common non-associated chains, HLA-associated TCR beta chains in a later analysis were more clonally expanded and had lower generation probabilities. In a later analysis, around 17,000 TCR beta sequences were associated with specific HLA alleles at a false discovery rate of 0.05. Because counts were too low, about 17 rarely observed V segments, including chromosome 9 orphons, were excluded from the earlier analysis of around 590 of the donors. Roughly uniform sequencing depth across donors was assumed in presence/absence analyses, although this assumption may not hold. A later analysis found that TCR association rates varied across HLA loci, with DRB1 alleles showing the most associated TCRs and HLA-C alleles the fewest. In a later analysis, several top co-occurrence clusters were reported to appear linked to parvovirus B19, influenza, CMV and Epstein-Barr virus. The sequencing pipeline was judged likely to have produced a cluster of highly shared sequence variants as a technical artifact. Broadly in line with IMGT annotations, most TCR beta V segments showed up in productive rearrangements about 90% or about 30% of the time in an earlier analysis of 587 of the donors. When HLA alleles, especially DR and DQ, strongly co-occurred, TCR associations were difficult to assign to individual alleles. According to a later genetic analysis, donors in an Asian-associated ancestry cluster had fewer N-insertions in productive TCRs than the approximately 700-donor mean. Most TCR sequences were observed very rarely across donors, whereas some public TCRs were present in many individuals. In vitro tests confirmed that a few of the cytomegalovirus-associated TCR beta chains recognize cytomegalovirus antigens. Because HLA typing was unavailable for some donors at each locus, only the typed subset was used in association tests. The classifier was reported to diagnose cytomegalovirus status with high specificity and sensitivity in both the original and validation cohorts. CMV serostatus was the only immune exposure information available for the cohort. A further reported finding was that TCR beta sequences accurately predicted the HLA-A and HLA-B alleles for most subjects in the first cohort. Linkage disequilibrium might explain the correlated functional status among segregating V segments, but an unknown experimental factor could not be ruled out. The authors suggested that the approach could potentially be generalized to other disease states and immunological phenotypes. Some IMGT-functional V segments, including TRBV6-2 and TRBV6-3, could not be distinguished by the 87-base-pair reads and were therefore excluded. Most CMV-associated TCR beta chains appeared to be HLA-restricted in a later analysis, and the HLA associations seemed to be driven largely by CMV exposure. In this cohort, only TCR beta chains were sequenced, and detectable features were limited by the absence of alpha or paired-chain data. V-gene and J-gene trimming of TCR beta chains was associated with a missense DCLRE1C variant in a later genetic analysis, and the association was replicated in an independent cohort. The study gave a list of about 150 TCR beta chains associated with cytomegalovirus.

A note on this clone: Its antigen is not yet known. No qualities accompany the bases; no much larger clone lies one base away.

The source material was PBMCs. The chain is encoded by TRBV28 joined to TRBJ2-5; tentative D gene TRBD2, with 6 bases matching. The source is a male donor in good health and CMV-seronegative. The sequenced DNA is TGTGCCAGCAGTATAAGACTAGACGGGGCCCAAGAGACCCAGTACTTC. Translated, this gives CASSIRLDGAQETQYF.